Sequencing of this TCR beta chain was carried out in a study of blood T cell repertoires in COVID-19. Across the whole study: The United States, Italy and Spain provided the acute and convalescent COVID-19 samples. In each case, the material was cDNA or gDNA derived from T cells, B-cell-depleted T cells, or PBMCs.

The trim removed 4 bases at V and 3 bases at J, leaving 7 bases unmatched. CDR1 is LGHDT and CDR2 is YNNKEL in the germline V gene (reference sequence). This CDR3 is built from 17 residues. Sequencing was performed with immunoSEQ multiplex PCR; in TCRdb, only in-frame clones are kept and a portion is missing. The data hold roughly 220,000 clones, with around four fifths observed a single time. This chain joins TRBV3-1 (or the pseudogene TRBV3-2) and TRBJ1-4; TRBD1 matches at 11 bases. Sequencing was done on a sample of peripheral blood. This receptor was taken from a man between 25 and 39 years old with active or convalescent COVID-19. The CDR3 sequence is CASSPQDRGLSNEKLFF. CDR3 sequence (DNA): TGTGCCAGCAGCCCCCAGGACAGGGGGCTATCTAATGAAAAACTGTTTTTT.